A single sample is the source of the 12 T cell receptor beta chains below, sequenced in a study of CD8 T cells in ankylosing spondylitis. TCRdb re-analysed the 5' RACE reads in MiXCR, keeping a single row per CDR3 protein. This table holds about 250,000 distinct CDR3 sequences, under 30% found once. The sample consisted of blood, either unsorted or a sorted T cell fraction (not recorded which). Receptors originate from a male donor with ankylosing spondylitis or in good health (not recorded which).

In its sample, this clonotype was seen many times. V is TRBV11-2 and J is TRBJ2-5; no definite D call. Germline-derived CDR1 and CDR2 are SGHAT and FQNNGV. CDR3 length equals 11 residues. Trimming removed 5 bases from V and 6 bases from J, with 7 bases in between. The CDR3 loop is CASSTYQTQYF. CDR3 in DNA: TGTGCCAGCAGCACATACCAGACCCAGTACTTC.

This clonotype was seen at least ten times. The V call is TRBV29-1, the J call TRBJ2-1; D is possibly TRBD2 (5 bases). With 5 bases removed from V and 6 bases from J, the gap between germline ends came to 14 bases. The length of the CDR3 is 13 residues. Germline V lookup: CDR1 SQVTM, CDR2 ANQGSEA. Here the CDR3 DNA reads TGCAGCGTTCGTCGGGGTAGGTCCAATGAGCAGTTCTTC. Its translation is CSVRRGRSNEQFF.

This clonotype was detected many times. This chain joins TRBV20-1 and TRBJ1-1; possible D gene TRBD1, 5 bases. V gave up 5 bases and J gave up 10 bases, with 14 bases separating them. The CDR3 length is 11 residues. Germline CDR1 is DFQATT and CDR2 is SNEGSKA (reference sequence). The CDR3 DNA reads as TGCAGTGCTGTTACCGGGACGGTAGCTTTCTTT. Translation gives CSAVTGTVAFF.

This clonotype was detected ten times or more. The chain has TRBV2 and TRBJ2-7; perhaps TRBD2 as D (6 bases). With 5 bases removed from V and 3 bases from J, the gap between germline ends came to 11 bases. The CDR3 is 13 amino acids. Germline CDR1 and CDR2: SNHLY and FYNNEI. CDR3 loop: CASSTGLRYEQYF. As DNA, the CDR3 is TGTGCCAGCAGTACGGGACTCCGCTACGAGCAGTACTTC.

This clonotype was counted only a few times. The J gene is TRBJ2-2, the V gene TRBV20-1; the D is unclear. CDR3 size: 13 residues. The V gene lost 2 bases and the J gene lost 6 bases, with 10 bases spanning the gap. Germline CDR1 and CDR2: DFQATT and SNEGSKA (reference sequence). The CDR3 sequence is CSARRQEAGELFF. DNA for the CDR3: TGCAGTGCTAGACGTCAAGAAGCCGGGGAGCTGTTTTTT.

The chain links TRBV20-1 to TRBJ2-7, with TRBD2 identical over 12 bases. CDR1 is DFQATT, CDR2 SNEGSKA, per germline (reference sequence). Trimming cost V 6 bases and J 7 bases; bases outside gene matches: 10. The CDR3 has 14 amino acids. The CDR3 DNA reads as TGCAGTGCCGACTCTAGCGGGGGGGCGGGAGAGCAGTACTTC. This sequence encodes CSADSSGGAGEQYF.

The V gene is TRBV13, the J gene TRBJ2-5; D perhaps matches TRBD2 (6 bases). This CDR3 is built from 13 residues. Germline CDR1 and CDR2: PRHDT and FYEKMQ (reference sequence). The V gene lost 5 bases and the J gene lost 5 bases, with 12 bases spanning the gap. Here the CDR3 DNA reads TGTGCCAGCAGCGGCGGGGTTGATGAGACCCAGTACTTC. Translation: CASSGGVDETQYF.

This clonotype was seen many times. The rearrangement links TRBV12-3 or TRBV12-4 to TRBJ1-6; possibly TRBD1 for D (6 bases). CDR3 size: 14 residues. V was pared by 0 bases and J by 8 bases, with 8 bases between. The CDR3 region has the DNA TGTGCCAGCAGTTTAGCAGGGGGGGATTCACCCCTCCACTTT. Its protein product is CASSLAGGDSPLHF.

In this sample, this clonotype turned up many times. The CDR3 region is CSALAVVLGELFF. The CDR3 DNA follows: TGCAGTGCTCTAGCGGTGGTACTCGGGGAGCTGTTTTTT. V and J are TRBV20-1 and TRBJ2-2, with 7 bases aligning to TRBD2. Germline loops: CDR1 DFQATT, CDR2 SNEGSKA (reference sequence). The J segment lost 7 bases and the V segment lost 5 bases, leaving 7 bases of the junction unmatched. The CDR3 totals 13 residues.

This clonotype was found many times. The chain combines TRBV18 with TRBJ2-6, with D possibly being TRBD2 (5 bases). V was trimmed by 3 bases and J by 1 base, leaving 13 bases between them. Germline assignment: CDR1 KGHSH and CDR2 LQKENI. This CDR3 spans 17 amino acids. The CDR3 loop is CASSPLASVSGANVLTF. The CDR3 DNA reads TGTGCCAGCTCACCGCTAGCCTCTGTTTCTGGGGCCAACGTCCTGACTTTC. Combining the CDR3 with reference TRBV18 and TRBJ2-6 gives the whole variable domain NAGVMQNPRHLVRRRGQEARLRCSPMKGHSHVYWYRQLPEEGLKFMVYLQKENIIDESGMPKERFSAEFPKEGPSILRIQQVVRGDSAAYFCASSPLASVSGANVLTFGAGSRLTVL.

The chain employs TRBV24-1 and TRBJ2-5; D is undetermined. The CDR3 length is 13 residues. Looked up from germline, CDR1 is KGHDR and CDR2 is SFDVKD. V lost 4 bases and J 4 bases, leaving 9 bases between the germline ends. CDR3 DNA: TGTGCCACCAGTGACCACATTGCAGAGACCCAGTACTTC. Translated, it gives CATSDHIAETQYF.

This clonotype was detected many times. The CDR3 region is CSVPRLAGVVFNEQFF. The CDR3, as DNA: TGCAGCGTTCCCCGACTAGCGGGAGTCGTCTTCAATGAGCAGTTCTTC. The gene calls are TRBV29-1 and TRBJ2-1, with 12 bases identical to TRBD2. Germline trimming cut 5 bases from V and 6 bases from J; bases unmatched to any gene: 11. The germline V gene has CDR1 SQVTM and CDR2 ANQGSEA. This CDR3 is built from 16 residues.